This is a list of T cell receptor beta chains from one sample in a study of persistence of HIV-infected CD4 T cells. Their antigens are not known. Sequenced by immunoSEQ multiplex PCR; TCRdb stores in-frame clones only, minus some. The table includes roughly 41,000 clones, 80% detected once. The sample consisted of CD4+ T cells sorted from PBMCs after roughly 17-hour stimulation, taken from a patient who received antiretroviral therapy. The source is an adult man with HIV who was CMV-seropositive. Both conserved end residues are part of each CDR3. The D gene is left open where the match is weak. Not every row has a clone size; where given, it reads once, few, many or a size class.

TRBJ2-1 | NA | NA | TRBV5-1 | TGCGCCAGCAGCCCTGACGAGGGCTCCTACAATGAGCAGTTCTTC | CASSPDEGSYNEQFF
TRBJ1-1 | NA | NA | TRBV2 | TGTGCCAGCAGTGAAGACGGGAACACTGAAGCTTTCTTT | CASSEDGNTEAFF
TRBJ1-2 | NA | NA | TRBV7-9 | TGTGCCAGCAGCCCGAGGGATAGTCCCTATGGCTACACCTTC | CASSPRDSPYGYTF
TRBJ1-5 | TRBD1 | NA | TRBV2 | TGTGCCAGCACTGCGGGACAGGGGGATCAGCCCCAGCATTTT | CASTAGQGDQPQHF
TRBJ1-1 | TRBD1 | NA | TRBV30 | TGTGCCTGGAGTGTACCAGGGGGGATGACTGAAGCTTTCTTT | CAWSVPGGMTEAFF
TRBJ2-7 | TRBD1 | NA | TRBV6-5 | TGTGCCAGCAGCTTGACCGGACAGGGGACCTACGAGCAGTACTTC | CASSLTGQGTYEQYF
TRBJ2-7 | NA | NA | TRBV24-1 | TGTGCCACCAGTGCTATGGGGGCTGAAGCCTACGAGCAGTACTTC | CATSAMGAEAYEQYF
TRBJ2-1 | NA | NA | TRBV18 | TGTGCCAGCTCACCACCGAGCTCATACAATGAGCAGTTCTTC | CASSPPSSYNEQFF
TRBJ2-1 | TRBD1 | NA | TRBV24-1 | TGTGCCACCAGTGCCGCAACCGGGACAGATAAGAATGAGCAGTTCTTC | CATSAATGTDKNEQFF
TRBJ2-7 | NA | NA | TRBV5-1 | TGCGCCAGCAGAAGGGGGGAGGGTGCCTACGAGCAGTACTTC | CASRRGEGAYEQYF
TRBJ2-1 | NA | NA | TRBV6-1 | TGTGCCAGCAGTGAAAGGACCCGGTTAAATGAGCAGTTCTTC | CASSERTRLNEQFF
TRBJ1-6 | NA | NA | TRBV2 | TGTGCCAGCAGGGTCACCTATAATTCACCCCTCCACTTT | CASRVTYNSPLHF
TRBJ1-5 | TRBD1 | NA | TRBV10-3 | TGTGCCATCAGTGACTGGACAGGGGACCAGCCCCAGCATTTT | CAISDWTGDQPQHF
TRBJ1-2 | NA | NA | TRBV3-1/TRBV3-2 | TGTGCCAGCAGCCAGAACAGGGTGTTGGATGGCTACACCTTC | CASSQNRVLDGYTF
TRBJ2-7 | NA | NA | TRBV7-9 | TGTGCCAGCAGCTTGAAACTAGCCTCCTACGAGCAGTACTTC | CASSLKLASYEQYF
TRBJ1-1 | NA | NA | TRBV28 | TGTGCCAGCACCCAGGGAGGGGTAAGGGCTGAAGCTTTCTTT | CASTQGGVRAEAFF
TRBJ1-1 | NA | NA | TRBV29-1 | TGCAGCGTTACAGTACAGAACACTGAAGCTTTCTTT | CSVTVQNTEAFF
TRBJ2-7 | NA | NA | TRBV28 | TGTGCCAGCAGTTGGGACGCTTCCTACGAGCAGTACTTC | CASSWDASYEQYF
TRBJ1-1 | NA | NA | TRBV5-1 | TGCGCCAGCAACAGTAGAGGGGCGGACACTGAAGCTTTCTTT | CASNSRGADTEAFF
TRBJ2-1 | TRBD2 | NA | TRBV7-9 | TGTGCCAGCAGCTTAGGGCAAACGGGGGGGACGGATGAGCAGTTCTTC | CASSLGQTGGTDEQFF
TRBJ2-7 | NA | few | TRBV3-1/TRBV3-2 | TGTGCCAGCCAGGCGCGTTCCTACGAGCAGTACTTC | CASQARSYEQYF
TRBJ2-7 | NA | NA | TRBV10-3 | TGTGCCTCCGGACGCAATTCCTACGAGCAGTACTTC | CASGRNSYEQYF
TRBJ1-2 | NA | NA | TRBV6-5 | TGTGCCAGCAGTTACTCGGCCTCAGGGGTCTATGGCTACACCTTC | CASSYSASGVYGYTF
TRBJ1-2 | NA | few | TRBV6-5 | TGTGCCAGCAGCGACGGCCGGGGCTATGGCTACACCTTC | CASSDGRGYGYTF
TRBJ1-1 | NA | NA | TRBV6-5 | TGTGCCAGCAGCCCCTCTAAAATCACTGAAGCTTTCTTT | CASSPSKITEAFF
TRBJ2-2 | TRBD1 | NA | TRBV11-1 | TGTGCCAGCAGCTTTGACAGGGGGATCGGGGAGCTGTTTTTT | CASSFDRGIGELFF
TRBJ2-5 | TRBD2 | few | TRBV5-1 | TGCGCCAGCGCCCAATACGGACTAGCGGGGGGTACAGCTCAAGAGACCCAGTACTTC | CASAQYGLAGGTAQETQYF
TRBJ2-1 | TRBD1 | NA | TRBV3-1/TRBV3-2 | TGTGCCAGCAGCCTGCTGGGGACAGCTAACTCCTACAATGAGCAGTTCTTC | CASSLLGTANSYNEQFF
TRBJ1-2 | NA | NA | TRBV6-5 | TGTGCCAGCAGTTACCAAAAGACACGGGGCTACACCTTC | CASSYQKTRGYTF
TRBJ1-1 | NA | NA | TRBV4-1 | TGCGCCAGCAGGGGCCGGACGGTGAACACTGAAGCTTTCTTT | CASRGRTVNTEAFF
TRBJ2-3 | NA | NA | TRBV10-3 | TGTGCCGTCCGAGGGTCAGGCGGGGCAGATACGCAGTATTTT | CAVRGSGGADTQYF
TRBJ1-5 | TRBD1 | NA | TRBV19 | TGTGCCAGTAGTGCTCGACAGGGGGCACCCAATCAGCCCCAGCATTTT | CASSARQGAPNQPQHF
TRBJ2-3 | TRBD1 | NA | TRBV5-5 | TGTGCCAGCAGCTGGGGGACAGGGAAAGATACGCAGTATTTT | CASSWGTGKDTQYF
TRBJ2-2 | NA | NA | TRBV29-1 | TGCAGCGTCTGGTGGGGGACCGGGGAGCTGTTTTTT | CSVWWGTGELFF
TRBJ1-2 | NA | NA | TRBV2 | TGTGCCAGCAGTGACGGGAGGGCGGGGATAGGTGGCTACACCTTC | CASSDGRAGIGGYTF
TRBJ1-2 | TRBD1 | NA | TRBV2 | TGTGCCAGCAGGCCGGGACAGGCCGTCTATGGCTACACCTTC | CASRPGQAVYGYTF
TRBJ1-2 | TRBD1 | NA | TRBV3-1/TRBV3-2 | TGTGCCAGCAGCCAAGATCTGCACCCCAGAAATCGGGACAGGGTTCGCTATGGCTACACCTTC | CASSQDLHPRNRDRVRYGYTF
TRBJ1-5 | NA | NA | TRBV11-2 | TGTGCCAGCAGCTTAGGTACCAATCAGCCCCAGCATTTT | CASSLGTNQPQHF
TRBJ2-1 | NA | NA | TRBV18 | TGTGCCAGCTCACCACAGGGGCGGGACAATGAGCAGTTCTTC | CASSPQGRDNEQFF
TRBJ1-5 | NA | NA | TRBV2 | TGTGCCAGCAGCAAGGAAGGGGACCGACAGCCCCAGCATTTT | CASSKEGDRQPQHF
TRBJ1-4 | NA | few | TRBV27 | TGTGCCAGCAGTTTTGACATTTCAACTAATGAAAAACTGTTTTTT | CASSFDISTNEKLFF
TRBJ2-2 | NA | NA | TRBV7-2 | TGTGCCAGCAGCTTGGTGGGGGGCCCGGGCACCGGGGAGCTGTTTTTT | CASSLVGGPGTGELFF
TRBJ1-4 | TRBD1 | NA | TRBV18 | TGTGCCAGCTCAATGGACAGGGGGCCGGAAAAACTGTTTTTT | CASSMDRGPEKLFF
TRBJ2-4 | TRBD1 | NA | TRBV27 | TGTGCCAGCAGTCCCTACGACAGGGGGTCTGGCAAAAACATTCAGTACTTC | CASSPYDRGSGKNIQYF
TRBJ1-2 | NA | NA | TRBV3-1/TRBV3-2 | TGTGCCAGCAGCCAGGGAAATGGCTACACCTTC | CASSQGNGYTF
TRBJ1-1 | NA | few | TRBV20-1 | TGCAGTGCTAGAAGGCAGATTGAAGCTTTCTTT | CSARRQIEAFF
TRBJ1-5 | TRBD1 | NA | TRBV2 | TGTGCCAGCAGGGGACAGGGAGTGGGCAATCAGCCCCAGCATTTT | CASRGQGVGNQPQHF
TRBJ1-4 | NA | NA | TRBV2 | TGTGCCAGCAGCGGTGACAGGCGAACTAATGAAAAACTGTTTTTT | CASSGDRRTNEKLFF
TRBJ1-6 | TRBD1 | NA | TRBV5-4 | TGTGCCAGCAGCTTGGAGGGGGCAAATAGGCCCCTCCACTTT | CASSLEGANRPLHF
TRBJ1-1 | NA | NA | TRBV19 | TGTGCCAGTAGTATCCGCAAAGTGAACACTGAAGCTTTCTTT | CASSIRKVNTEAFF
TRBJ2-3 | TRBD1 | once | TRBV11-1 | TGTGCCAGCAGCAGATCCGGGACAGGGGGAGATACGCAGTATTTT | CASSRSGTGGDTQYF
TRBJ2-1 | TRBD2 | NA | TRBV19 | TGTGCCACCAGGCGGGTGCGGGGGGGATACAATGAGCAGTTCTTC | CATRRVRGGYNEQFF
TRBJ1-1 | NA | medium-sized | TRBV3-1/TRBV3-2 | TGTGCCAGCAGCTCAACAGGGACCACTGAAGCTTTCTTT | CASSSTGTTEAFF
TRBJ2-3 | TRBD1 | NA | TRBV10-3 | TGTGCCTCCGCACAGGGGGCAGGGGGAGTATCAGATACGCAGTATTTT | CASAQGAGGVSDTQYF
TRBJ2-6 | NA | NA | TRBV24-1 | TGTGCCACCAGTGTGGGTGGGGGGCGCACGGGGGCCAACGTCCTGACTTTC | CATSVGGGRTGANVLTF